These T cell receptor beta chains were read from a single sample in a study of human T cells and chemical hapten exposure. Each CDR3 protein is one row after TCRdb ran MiXCR on the RACE reads. The sample carries about 82,000 distinct CDR3 sequences, over 10% recorded once. The input for sequencing was whole blood, taken in connection with sensitization to the hapten diphenylcyclopropenone (DPC). Receptor source: a woman between 50 and 59 years old with alopecia areata. Some clones in this sample may be carry-over from other donors' samples. Each CDR3 is given with its conserved first and last residue.

v_gene,CDR3aa
TRBV7-9,CASSGYRGVDFSQETQYF
TRBV12-3/TRBV12-4,CASSFTGTGYNEQFF
TRBV30,CAAKGSYNSPLHF
TRBV29-1,CSVGKGQGGNTEAFF
TRBV6-6,CASSSRRDPPGNEQFF
TRBV25-1,CASRAWEGPIATEAFF
TRBV30,CAWRTGVSYEQYF
TRBV15,CATSSRQPATKNIQYF
TRBV7-2,CASSLQGRRYGYTF
TRBV29-1,CSVAIRGAGAKETQYF
TRBV20-1,CSAREASGGGTYEQYF
TRBV6-1,CASSESGLNQPQHF
TRBV29-1,CSVATGLGSEAFF
TRBV27,CASSFNTDTQYF
TRBV21-1,CASSEVTGDTYNYGYTF
TRBV25-1,CASRDQLASPTQYF
TRBV20-1,CSASPVQAGNTIYF
TRBV20-1,CSARAVSGAWTDTQYF
TRBV6-5,CASSYGTGNTEAFF
TRBV12-3/TRBV12-4,CASRRSTGRNQPQHF
TRBV7-3,CASSLMGGRNTEAFF
TRBV5-6,CASSLPSGRITGELFF
TRBV5-1,CASSSYPGLEETQYF
TRBV6-5,CASRTTGLEFF
TRBV20-1,CSADDTPLNNEQFF
TRBV19,CASTIRGDHSYNEQFF
TRBV2,CASSVVTGLSSYEQYF
TRBV18,CASSPLEDYGYTF
TRBV7-9,CASSSRLAGGFDEQYF
TRBV11-2,CASSFSTGELFF
TRBV12-3/TRBV12-4,CASSVPANEKLFF
TRBV6-2/TRBV6-3,CASSSPDRDPSNQPQHF
TRBV20-1,CSARDDRGYHSPLHF
TRBV19,CASKGGTDYNQPQHF
TRBV7-9,CASSLASGRADNEQFF
TRBV10-2,CASSEGGNSPLHF
TRBV7-2,CASSFRQGFTEAFF
TRBV25-1,CASSPPGTGTDTQYF
TRBV20-1,CSARDTVSPNSPLHF
TRBV7-2,CASSLAGGSSYEQYF
TRBV10-3,CAISEGNYGYTF